This is a list of T cell receptor beta chains from one sample in a study of OX40 agonist ivuxolimab in advanced cancers. The assay was immunoSEQ multiplex PCR, and TCRdb's table has in-frame clones only and misses some. The sample lists approximately 38,000 clones; 65% to 90% were seen once. The material was CD4+ or CD8+ T cells sorted from blood, obtained in a trial of the OX40 agonist ivuxolimab. These receptors were taken from an adult with an advanced solid tumor such as melanoma, head and neck, liver or kidney cancer. The conserved cysteine and the conserved F or W are not part of the CDR3 here. The order of the fields is J gene, V gene, CDR3 protein.

J gene: TRBJ2-1; V gene: TRBV29-1; CDR3 protein: SVPWGVNEQF
J gene: TRBJ1-1; V gene: TRBV11-2; CDR3 protein: ASSLDPRWEAF
J gene: TRBJ2-7; V gene: TRBV11-2; CDR3 protein: ASSARMSKKQY
J gene: TRBJ2-7; V gene: TRBV5-1; CDR3 protein: ASSLNSWRTGVEQY
J gene: TRBJ2-7; V gene: TRBV15; CDR3 protein: ATSRGPLGTDYEQY
J gene: TRBJ1-1; V gene: TRBV30; CDR3 protein: AWSVMNTEAF
J gene: TRBJ2-7; V gene: TRBV29-1; CDR3 protein: SVRQGTGYEQY
J gene: TRBJ2-3; V gene: TRBV4-3; CDR3 protein: ASSQDSTGRGADTQY
J gene: TRBJ2-3; V gene: TRBV4-1; CDR3 protein: ASSQYRGKADTQY
J gene: TRBJ2-5; V gene: TRBV7-9; CDR3 protein: ASSTTGGLTPLETQY
J gene: TRBJ2-7; V gene: TRBV19; CDR3 protein: ASSIDVTSGNYEQY
J gene: TRBJ2-3; V gene: TRBV2; CDR3 protein: ASSTDSTDTQY
J gene: TRBJ2-3; V gene: TRBV7-9; CDR3 protein: ASSPRSASTDTQY
J gene: TRBJ1-4; V gene: TRBV7-9; CDR3 protein: ASSDRQEKLF
J gene: TRBJ2-7; V gene: TRBV2; CDR3 protein: ASLGVSSYEQY
J gene: TRBJ2-5; V gene: TRBV30; CDR3 protein: AWSIARGETQY
J gene: TRBJ1-1; V gene: TRBV27; CDR3 protein: ASSLWGRGNTEAF
J gene: TRBJ1-1; V gene: TRBV6-5; CDR3 protein: ASSYSGRGLFAEAF
J gene: TRBJ2-2; V gene: TRBV5-6; CDR3 protein: ASSLVPGANTGELF
J gene: TRBJ2-1; V gene: TRBV27; CDR3 protein: ASTSGTAYNEQF
J gene: TRBJ1-5; V gene: TRBV28; CDR3 protein: ASSLVQLYSNQPQH
J gene: TRBJ1-1; V gene: TRBV6-1; CDR3 protein: ASVGGAEAF
J gene: TRBJ1-1; V gene: TRBV27; CDR3 protein: ASSLLNTEAF
J gene: TRBJ2-2; V gene: TRBV7-9; CDR3 protein: ASSLGAYANTGKLF
J gene: TRBJ2-1; V gene: TRBV4-1; CDR3 protein: ASSRGVSSYNEQF
J gene: TRBJ2-3; V gene: TRBV9; CDR3 protein: ASAGRDTQY
J gene: TRBJ2-2; V gene: TRBV19; CDR3 protein: ASSTAGENTGELF
J gene: TRBJ1-1; V gene: TRBV28; CDR3 protein: ASRAVWNTEAF
J gene: TRBJ2-1; V gene: TRBV5-1; CDR3 protein: ASSLRGTYNEQF
J gene: TRBJ1-3; V gene: TRBV7-9; CDR3 protein: ASSLIQGLRNTIY
J gene: TRBJ1-1; V gene: TRBV5-1; CDR3 protein: ASSSGSNTEAF
J gene: TRBJ2-5; V gene: TRBV4-1; CDR3 protein: ASSQGGETQY
J gene: TRBJ2-1; V gene: TRBV27; CDR3 protein: ASSFYNEQF
J gene: TRBJ1-3; V gene: TRBV9; CDR3 protein: ASGLDGAGNTIY
J gene: TRBJ2-5; V gene: TRBV7-9; CDR3 protein: ASSPRDREETQY
J gene: TRBJ2-7; V gene: TRBV7-2; CDR3 protein: ASSSLLGNYEQY
J gene: TRBJ2-1; V gene: TRBV6-1; CDR3 protein: ASSAETSGRDYNEQF
J gene: TRBJ1-5; V gene: TRBV15; CDR3 protein: ATVQGGNQPQH
J gene: TRBJ2-4; V gene: TRBV5-8; CDR3 protein: ASSLGRIQY
J gene: TRBJ2-6; V gene: TRBV5-4; CDR3 protein: ASSLLGGEGEA
J gene: TRBJ2-7; V gene: TRBV5-4; CDR3 protein: ASSLYRGYEQY
J gene: TRBJ2-5; V gene: TRBV5-4; CDR3 protein: ASSSSGRALETQY
J gene: TRBJ2-7; V gene: TRBV11-3; CDR3 protein: ASSPPGQHYEQY
J gene: TRBJ2-1; V gene: TRBV30; CDR3 protein: AWSVSGAPTYNEQF
J gene: TRBJ1-1; V gene: TRBV19; CDR3 protein: ASSLVAGANTEAF
J gene: TRBJ2-7; V gene: TRBV10-3; CDR3 protein: AITPGDRGHEQY
J gene: .; V gene: TRBV13; CDR3 protein: ASSSWDGGNEQY
J gene: TRBJ2-1; V gene: TRBV30; CDR3 protein: AVEERNEQF
J gene: TRBJ1-2; V gene: TRBV7-3; CDR3 protein: ASSPGQGNYGYT
J gene: TRBJ1-5; V gene: TRBV27; CDR3 protein: ASSLRFVRVREPQH
J gene: TRBJ2-5; V gene: TRBV7-9; CDR3 protein: ASSVTGTRGETQY
J gene: TRBJ1-2; V gene: TRBV2; CDR3 protein: ASRGPVFNYGYT
J gene: TRBJ2-6; V gene: TRBV27; CDR3 protein: ASTLQFSGANVLT
J gene: TRBJ1-1; V gene: TRBV28; CDR3 protein: ASSRRPNTEAF
J gene: TRBJ2-2; V gene: TRBV7-3; CDR3 protein: ASSHGGLNTGELF